Listed here are 13 T cell receptor beta chains from one sample, sequenced in a study of graft-versus-host responses after intestinal transplantation. Repertoires were generated with immunoSEQ multiplex PCR, while TCRdb's copy carries only in-frame clones and drops some. The sample yields roughly 120,000 clones, around 94% seen once. For these TCRs, the target antigens are not known. Sequenced material: unstimulated CD4+ T cells sorted from spleen or lymph node cells, taken before transplant. The receptor source for this set is a human donor who was the organ donor for an intestinal transplant.

J is TRBJ2-3 and V is TRBV6-1; 9 bases agree with TRBD2. The germline V gene encodes CDR1 MNHNS and CDR2 SASEGT. The CDR3 sequence is 19 residues long. V lost 4 bases to trimming and J lost 2 bases; unmatched junction nucleotides: 16. The CDR3 is CASSVPVTLAGGPTDTQYF. The CDR3 DNA is TGTGCCAGCAGTGTCCCCGTGACCCTGGCGGGAGGGCCCACAGATACGCAGTATTTT.

The V gene is TRBV18, the J gene TRBJ2-3; 7 bases align to TRBD1. The germline gives CDR1 KGHSH, CDR2 LQKENI. This CDR3 contains 17 residues. V was clipped by 6 bases and J by 1 base; unmatched bases: 13. CDR3 in amino acids: CASSPQRAGGRTDTQYF. The CDR3 DNA sequence: TGTGCCAGCTCGCCTCAGAGGGCAGGGGGTCGCACAGATACGCAGTATTTT.

The V gene is TRBV18, the J gene TRBJ1-4, with 9 bases aligning to TRBD1. The V segment lost 5 bases and the J segment 5 bases; nucleotides outside the gene matches: 3. This CDR3 has 14 residues. Germline V gene sequence: CDR1 KGHSH, CDR2 LQKENI. The CDR3 here is CASSTTGGNEKLFF. The CDR3 DNA reads as TGTGCCAGCTCAACGACAGGGGGGAATGAAAAACTGTTTTTT.

V usage is TRBV2 and J usage is TRBJ2-6; 9 nucleotides align to TRBD2. V trimming: 3 bases; J trimming: 4 bases; junction bases outside the gene matches: 7. In germline, CDR1 is SNHLY, CDR2 FYNNEI. This CDR3 has 17 amino acids. This CDR3 reads CASSDAGGPSGANVLTF. In DNA, the CDR3 is TGTGCCAGCAGTGACGCGGGAGGGCCGTCCGGGGCCAACGTCCTGACTTTC.

The CDR3 sequence: CASSYTGGLAYEQYF. DNA for the CDR3: TGTGCCAGCAGTTACACGGGGGGGCTCGCCTACGAGCAGTACTTC. This chain links TRBV6-5 with TRBJ2-7; 8 bases are a match to TRBD2. This CDR3 spans 15 amino acids. Unmatched junction bases numbered 5, after V lost 2 bases and J lost 2 bases. Germline-derived CDR1 and CDR2 are MNHEY and SVGAGI.

This clone was counted once. The chain recombines TRBV6-1 with TRBJ1-5, with 9 bases lining up with TRBD1. V trimming: 4 bases; J trimming: 7 bases; junction bases outside the gene matches: 8. The CDR3 consists of 15 residues. Germline V gives CDR1 MNHNS, CDR2 SASEGT. The CDR3 DNA reads TGTGCCAGCAGTGGTTCGGGACAGGGAGGCCAGCCCCAGCATTTT. As protein: CASSGSGQGGQPQHF.

The chain employs TRBV4-2 and TRBJ2-2, with D unclear. V was cut by 6 bases and J by 5 bases, with 10 bases left in between. The CDR3 consists of 13 residues. CDR1 and CDR2 (germline): LGHNA, YNFKEQ. CDR3 nucleotides: TGTGCCAGCAGTTATCCTGGGACCGGGGAGCTGTTTTTT. This encodes CASSYPGTGELFF.

The chain couples TRBV7-9 to TRBJ2-3; D is unclear. Germline CDR1 and CDR2: SEHNR and FQNEAQ (reference sequence). Trimming removed 1 base from V and 0 bases from J, with 11 bases in between. CDR3 size: 16 residues. The CDR3: CASSLVVSPSTDTQYF. Here the CDR3 DNA reads TGTGCCAGCAGCTTAGTTGTCTCCCCCAGCACAGATACGCAGTATTTT.

This clone was seen a few times. The rearrangement links TRBV30 to TRBJ1-1; D remains unclear. Deletions cut 1 base from V and 6 bases from J, with 6 bases between. Germline CDR1 is GTSNPN and CDR2 is SVGIG (reference sequence). The CDR3 totals 11 residues. CDR3 nucleotide sequence: TGTGCCTGGAGTGGAGACCCTGAAGCTTTCTTT. Translation: CAWSGDPEAFF. The full variable domain, with the rest looked up from reference TRBV30 and TRBJ1-1, is SQTIHQWPATLVQPVGSPLSLECTVEGTSNPNLYWYRQAAGRGLQLLFYSVGIGQISSEVPQNLSASRPQDRQFILSSKKLLLSDSGFYLCAWSGDPEAFFGQGTRLTVV.

This clone was recorded only once. The genes are TRBV7-8 and TRBJ2-7, with D perhaps TRBD2 (6 bases). The germline V gene has CDR1 SGHVS and CDR2 FQNEAQ. The CDR3 contains 13 residues. V was shortened by 4 bases and J by 4 bases, with 11 bases between the two germline ends. Here the CDR3 reads CASSSAGPYEQYF. For the CDR3, the DNA is TGTGCCAGCAGCTCGGCGGGGCCTTACGAGCAGTACTTC.

This chain links TRBV11-2 with TRBJ1-1, with a possible D match to TRBD1 (6 bases). From germline, CDR1 is SGHAT and CDR2 FQNNGV. The V end was cut by 3 bases, the J end by 5 bases, with 7 bases between. The CDR3 loop spans 12 amino acids. For the CDR3, the DNA is TGTGCCAGCAGCTTTGGACAGACTGAAGCTTTCTTT. Translation: CASSFGQTEAFF.

The chain employs TRBV6-4 and TRBJ2-1; 7 bases are a match to TRBD1. V lost 5 bases, J lost 1 base, and 5 bases stayed unmatched. Germline V gene lookup returns CDR1 MRHNA and CDR2 SNTAGT. The CDR3 loop spans 15 amino acids. In DNA, the CDR3 is TGTGCCAGCAGTCTTGACAGGGTATCCTACAATGAGCAGTTCTTC. Its protein is CASSLDRVSYNEQFF.

This clone was seen a few times. The chain combines TRBV6-6 with TRBJ2-7, with D possibly TRBD1 on 7 matching bases. CDR1 is MNHNY and CDR2 is SVGAGI in the germline V gene (reference sequence). This CDR3 is built from 14 residues. The V end lost 5 bases, the J end lost 5 bases, and 16 bases lay between the germline ends. The CDR3 DNA sequence: TGTGCCAGCAGTAGACAGGGAGGTAAGGACGAGCAGTACTTC. This translates into CASSRQGGKDEQYF.